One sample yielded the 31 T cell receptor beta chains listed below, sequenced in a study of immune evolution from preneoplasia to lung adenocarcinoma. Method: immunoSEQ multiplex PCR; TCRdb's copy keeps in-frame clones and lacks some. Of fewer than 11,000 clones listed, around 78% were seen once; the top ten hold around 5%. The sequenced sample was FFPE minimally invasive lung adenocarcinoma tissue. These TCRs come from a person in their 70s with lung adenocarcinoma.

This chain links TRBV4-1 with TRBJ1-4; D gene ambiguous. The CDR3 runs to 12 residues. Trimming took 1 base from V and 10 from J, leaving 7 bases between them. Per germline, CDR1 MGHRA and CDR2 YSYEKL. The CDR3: CASSQVRGKLFF. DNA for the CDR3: TGCGCCAGCAGCCAAGTAAGAGGAAAACTGTTTTTT.

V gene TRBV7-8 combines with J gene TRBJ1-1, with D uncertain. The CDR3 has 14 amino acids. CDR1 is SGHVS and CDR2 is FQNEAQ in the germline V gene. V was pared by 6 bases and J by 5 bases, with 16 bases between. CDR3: CASRTRMGSTEAFF. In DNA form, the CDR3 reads TGTGCCAGCAGGACAAGGATGGGAAGTACTGAAGCTTTCTTT.

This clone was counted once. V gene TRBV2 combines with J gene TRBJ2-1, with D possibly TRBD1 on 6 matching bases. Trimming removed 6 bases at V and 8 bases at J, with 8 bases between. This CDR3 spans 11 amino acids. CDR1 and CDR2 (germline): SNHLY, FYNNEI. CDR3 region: CASRGGDEQFF. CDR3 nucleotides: TGTGCCAGCAGAGGGGGTGATGAGCAGTTCTTC.

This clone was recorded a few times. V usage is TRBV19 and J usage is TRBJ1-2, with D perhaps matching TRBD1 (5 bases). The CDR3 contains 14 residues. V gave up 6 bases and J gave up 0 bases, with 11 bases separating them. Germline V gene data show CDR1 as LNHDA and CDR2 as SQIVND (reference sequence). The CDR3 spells CASRIGHTNYGYTF. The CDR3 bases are TGTGCCAGTAGGATTGGACATACTAACTATGGCTACACCTTC. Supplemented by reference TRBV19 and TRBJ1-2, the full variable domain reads DGGITQSPKYLFRKEGQNVTLSCEQNLNHDAMYWYRQDPGQGLRLIYYSQIVNDFQKGDIAEGYSVSREKKESFPLTVTSAQKNPTAFYLCASRIGHTNYGYTFGSGTRLTVV.

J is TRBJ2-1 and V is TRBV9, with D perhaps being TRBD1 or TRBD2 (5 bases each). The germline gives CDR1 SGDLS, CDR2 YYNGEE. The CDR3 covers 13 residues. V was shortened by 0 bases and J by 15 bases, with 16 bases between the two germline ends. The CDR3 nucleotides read TGTGCCAGCAGCGTAGAAGCGGCAGGGTCTCGGTTCTTC. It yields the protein CASSVEAAGSRFF.

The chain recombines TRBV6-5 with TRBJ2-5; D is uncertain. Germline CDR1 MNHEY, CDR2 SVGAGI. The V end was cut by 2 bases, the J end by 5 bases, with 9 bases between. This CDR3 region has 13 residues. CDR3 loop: CASSYGDFETQYF. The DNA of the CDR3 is TGTGCCAGCAGTTACGGGGATTTTGAGACCCAGTACTTC.

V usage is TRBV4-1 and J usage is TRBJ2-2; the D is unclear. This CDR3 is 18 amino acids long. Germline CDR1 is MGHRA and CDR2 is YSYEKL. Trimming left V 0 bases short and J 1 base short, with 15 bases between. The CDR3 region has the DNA TGCGCCAGCAGCCAAGATCTCCGTCGACCCCAGAACACCGGGGAGCTGTTTTTT. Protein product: CASSQDLRRPQNTGELFF.

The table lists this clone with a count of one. This CDR3 is CASSPGGRDGYTF. The CDR3 nucleotides read TGTGCCAGCAGTCCCGGGGGCAGAGATGGCTACACCTTC. The chain joins TRBV28 to TRBJ1-2, with a weak D call TRBD1 (6 bases). This CDR3 is built from 13 residues. Trimming shortened V by 5 bases and J by 6 bases, and 13 bases separated the two germline ends. Looked up from germline, CDR1 is MDHEN and CDR2 is SYDVKM.

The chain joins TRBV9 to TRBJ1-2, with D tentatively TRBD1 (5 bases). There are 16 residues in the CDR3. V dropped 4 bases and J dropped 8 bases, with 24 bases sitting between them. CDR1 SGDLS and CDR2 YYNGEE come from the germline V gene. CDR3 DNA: TGTGCCAGCAGCCCGTATCGGGACGAAGATCCGTGGGGCTACACCTTC. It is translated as CASSPYRDEDPWGYTF.

CDR3 loop: CASSSLARAGETQYF. The CDR3 DNA is TGTGCCAGCAGCTCATTAGCGAGGGCTGGGGAGACCCAGTACTTC. The rearrangement links TRBV4-2 to TRBJ2-5; D is possibly TRBD2 (5 bases). There are 15 residues in the CDR3. V was shortened by 5 bases and J by 5 bases, with 18 bases between the two germline ends. The germline gives CDR1 LGHNA, CDR2 YNFKEQ.

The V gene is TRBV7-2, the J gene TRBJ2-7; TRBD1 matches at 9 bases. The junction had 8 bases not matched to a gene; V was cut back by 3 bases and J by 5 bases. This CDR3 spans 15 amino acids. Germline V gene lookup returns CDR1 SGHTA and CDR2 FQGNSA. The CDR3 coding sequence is TGTGCCAGCAGCTTCTCTTGGGGACAGGGTAACGAGCAGTACTTC. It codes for CASSFSWGQGNEQYF.

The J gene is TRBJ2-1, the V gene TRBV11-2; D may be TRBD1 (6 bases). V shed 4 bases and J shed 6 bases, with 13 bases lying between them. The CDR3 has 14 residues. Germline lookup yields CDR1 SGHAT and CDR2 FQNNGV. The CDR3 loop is CASSSSLGGNEQFF. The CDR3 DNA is TGTGCCAGCAGCTCCTCCTTAGGGGGCAATGAGCAGTTCTTC.

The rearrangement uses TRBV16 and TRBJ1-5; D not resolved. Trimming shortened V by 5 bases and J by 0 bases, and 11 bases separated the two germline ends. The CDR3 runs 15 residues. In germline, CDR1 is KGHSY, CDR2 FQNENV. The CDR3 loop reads CASSNLGYSNQPQHF. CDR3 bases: TGTGCCAGCAGCAACCTGGGTTATAGCAATCAGCCCCAGCATTTT.

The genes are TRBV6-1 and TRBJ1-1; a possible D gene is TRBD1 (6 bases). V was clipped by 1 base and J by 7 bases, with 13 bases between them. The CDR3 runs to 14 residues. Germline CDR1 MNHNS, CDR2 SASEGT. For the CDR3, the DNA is TGTGCCAGCAGTGAAGGGTCGGACAGAGATGAAGCTTTCTTT. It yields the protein CASSEGSDRDEAFF.

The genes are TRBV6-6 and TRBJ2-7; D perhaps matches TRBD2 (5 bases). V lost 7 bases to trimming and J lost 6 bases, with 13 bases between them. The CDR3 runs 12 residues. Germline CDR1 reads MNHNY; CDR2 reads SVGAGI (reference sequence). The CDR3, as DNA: TGTGCCAGCAACGGGGTATCAGGCGAGCAGTACTTC. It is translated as CASNGVSGEQYF.

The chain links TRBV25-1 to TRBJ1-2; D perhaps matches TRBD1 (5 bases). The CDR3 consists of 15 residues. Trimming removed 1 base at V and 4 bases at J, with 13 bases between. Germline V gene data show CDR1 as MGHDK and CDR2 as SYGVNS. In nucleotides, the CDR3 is TGTGCCAGCAGTGAATCGAGACAGAGACCCTATGGCTACACCTTC. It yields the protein CASSESRQRPYGYTF.

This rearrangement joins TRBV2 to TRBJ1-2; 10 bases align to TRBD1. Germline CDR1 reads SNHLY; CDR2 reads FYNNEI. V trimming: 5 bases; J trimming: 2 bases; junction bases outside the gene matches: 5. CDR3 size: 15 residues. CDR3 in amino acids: CASSPRDRGNYGYTF. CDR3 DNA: TGTGCCAGCAGTCCCCGGGACAGGGGAAACTATGGCTACACCTTC.

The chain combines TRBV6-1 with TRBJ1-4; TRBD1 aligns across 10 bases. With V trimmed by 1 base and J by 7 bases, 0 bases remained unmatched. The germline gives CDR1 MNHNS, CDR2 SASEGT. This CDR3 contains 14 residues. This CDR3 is CASSEGQGAEKLFF. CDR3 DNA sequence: TGTGCCAGCAGTGAAGGACAGGGGGCTGAAAAACTGTTTTTT.

The CDR3 nucleotides are TGCGCCAGCAGCTTCCAAGAGACCCAGTACTTC. Translating gives CASSFQETQYF. The rearrangement joins TRBV5-1 to TRBJ2-5, with D unresolved. The CDR3 contains 11 residues. Trimming removed 2 bases at V and 1 base at J, with 0 bases between. Germline lookup yields CDR1 SGHRS and CDR2 YFSETQ.

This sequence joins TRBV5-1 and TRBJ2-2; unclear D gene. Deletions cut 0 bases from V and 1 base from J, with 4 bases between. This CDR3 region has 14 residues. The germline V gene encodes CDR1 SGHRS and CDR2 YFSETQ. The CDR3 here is CASSLARNTGELFF. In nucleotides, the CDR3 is TGCGCCAGCAGCTTGGCCCGGAACACCGGGGAGCTGTTTTTT.

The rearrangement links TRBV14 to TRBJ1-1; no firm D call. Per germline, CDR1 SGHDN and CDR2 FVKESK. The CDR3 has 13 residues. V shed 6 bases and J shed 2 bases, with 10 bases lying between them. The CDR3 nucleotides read TGTGCCAGCAGGCCCTGGTCCAACACTGAAGCTTTCTTT. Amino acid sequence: CASRPWSNTEAFF.

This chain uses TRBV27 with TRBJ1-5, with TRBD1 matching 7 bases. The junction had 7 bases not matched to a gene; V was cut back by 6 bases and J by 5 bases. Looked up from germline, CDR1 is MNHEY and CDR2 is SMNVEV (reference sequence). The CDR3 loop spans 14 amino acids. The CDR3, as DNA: TGTGCCAGCAGGAACAGGGGTAGGGATCAGCCCCAGCATTTT. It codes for CASRNRGRDQPQHF.

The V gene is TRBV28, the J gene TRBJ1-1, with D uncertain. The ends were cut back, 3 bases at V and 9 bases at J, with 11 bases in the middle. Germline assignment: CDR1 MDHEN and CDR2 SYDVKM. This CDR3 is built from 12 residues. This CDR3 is CASSFSKAKAFF. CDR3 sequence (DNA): TGTGCCAGCAGTTTTTCGAAGGCCAAAGCTTTCTTT.

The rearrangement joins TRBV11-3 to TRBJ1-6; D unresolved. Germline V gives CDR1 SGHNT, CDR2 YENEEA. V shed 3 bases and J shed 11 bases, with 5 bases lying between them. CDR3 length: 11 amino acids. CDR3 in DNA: TGTGCCAGCAGCTTCGGTCCACCCCTCCACTTT. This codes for CASSFGPPLHF.

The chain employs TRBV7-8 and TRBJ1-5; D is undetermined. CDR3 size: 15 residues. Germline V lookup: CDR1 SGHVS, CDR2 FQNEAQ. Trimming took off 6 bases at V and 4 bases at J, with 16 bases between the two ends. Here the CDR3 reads CASSRGGGPNQPQHF. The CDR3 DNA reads TGTGCCAGCAGTCGTGGAGGAGGGCCAAATCAGCCCCAGCATTTT.

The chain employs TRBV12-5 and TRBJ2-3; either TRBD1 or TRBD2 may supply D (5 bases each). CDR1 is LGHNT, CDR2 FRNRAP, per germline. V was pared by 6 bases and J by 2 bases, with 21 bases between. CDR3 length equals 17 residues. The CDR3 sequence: CASGPPGRGTFTDTQYF. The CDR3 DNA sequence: TGTGCTAGTGGCCCTCCGGGTCGTGGGACCTTCACAGATACGCAGTATTTT.

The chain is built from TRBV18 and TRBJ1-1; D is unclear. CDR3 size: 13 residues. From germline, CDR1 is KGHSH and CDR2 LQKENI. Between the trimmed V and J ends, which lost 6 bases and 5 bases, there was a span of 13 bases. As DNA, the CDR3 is TGTGCCAGCTCCCCAAGGGCTGATACTGAAGCTTTCTTT. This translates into CASSPRADTEAFF.

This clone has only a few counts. CDR3 sequence reads: CASSYSGGELFF. The CDR3, as DNA: TGTGCCAGCAGTTACAGTGGCGGGGAGCTGTTTTTT. J is TRBJ2-2 and V is TRBV6-6; D is undetermined. V gave up 2 bases and J gave up 7 bases, with 5 bases separating them. The CDR3 length is 12 residues. From germline, CDR1 is MNHNY and CDR2 SVGAGI (reference sequence).

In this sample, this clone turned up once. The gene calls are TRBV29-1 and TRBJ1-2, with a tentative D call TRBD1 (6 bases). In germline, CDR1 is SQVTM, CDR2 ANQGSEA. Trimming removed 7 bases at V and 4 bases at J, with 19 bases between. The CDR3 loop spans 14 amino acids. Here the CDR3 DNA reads TGCAGCGCTAGACCCCCGGGACAAGTCTATGGCTACACCTTC. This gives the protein CSARPPGQVYGYTF. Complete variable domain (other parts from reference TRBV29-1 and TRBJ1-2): SAVISQKPSRDICQRGTSLTIQCQVDSQVTMMFWYRQQPGQSLTLIATANQGSEATYESGFVIDKFPISRPNLTFSTLTVSNMSPEDSSIYLCSARPPGQVYGYTFGSGTRLTVV.

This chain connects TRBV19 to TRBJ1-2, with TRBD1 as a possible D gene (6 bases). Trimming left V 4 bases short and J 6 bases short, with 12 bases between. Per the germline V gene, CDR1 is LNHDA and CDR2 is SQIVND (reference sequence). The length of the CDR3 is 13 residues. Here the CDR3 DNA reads TGTGCCAGTAGTACTCAGGGGATCGATGGCTACACCTTC. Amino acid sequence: CASSTQGIDGYTF.

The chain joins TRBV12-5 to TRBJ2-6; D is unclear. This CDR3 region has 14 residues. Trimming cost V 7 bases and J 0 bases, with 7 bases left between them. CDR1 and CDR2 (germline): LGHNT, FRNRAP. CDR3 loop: CASEADSGANVLTF. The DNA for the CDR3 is TGTGCTAGTGAGGCAGACTCTGGGGCCAACGTCCTGACTTTC.